These T cell receptor beta chains were read from a single sample in a study of T cell responses to AZD1222 COVID-19 vaccine. This table comes from immunoSEQ multiplex PCR, and its TCRdb copy is limited to in-frame clones, with some not included. The sample lists 110,000 or so clones; 89% were seen once. The material was peripheral blood, obtained 28 days after the second AZD1222 dose. These receptors all stem from an adult who received the AZD1222 COVID-19 vaccine. Each CDR3 is given with its conserved first and last residue.

TRBJ2-5	15	TRBV2	CASSETTSGQETQYF
TRBJ2-7	14	TRBV19	CASSTSAGEWEQYF
TRBJ2-5	15	TRBV6-5	CASPFGGEGQETQYF
TRBJ1-2	17	TRBV5-1	CASSLRQGAPGGDGYTF
TRBJ2-3	17	TRBV5-1	CASSGGTSGTSTDTQYF
TRBJ1-1	15	TRBV9	CASSAGTDWRTEAFF
TRBJ2-2	14	TRBV28	CASRLGGSTGELFF
TRBJ1-2	12	TRBV5-8	CASSLLGYGYTF
TRBJ2-7	13	TRBV9	CASSVAPSYEQYF
TRBJ2-5	13	TRBV11-2	CASSQGRQETQYF
TRBJ2-5	15	TRBV18	CASSPPGIGGETQYF
TRBJ1-1	15	TRBV6-5	CASTGPGQQNTEAFF
TRBJ2-7	13	TRBV1	CTSTGTDSYEQYF
TRBJ2-1	16	TRBV7-6	CASSLSPGLAVHEQFF
TRBJ2-1	15	TRBV6-5	CASSSGLAGNNEQFF
TRBJ1-3	12	TRBV28	CASTPGGNTIYF
TRBJ1-2	11	TRBV3-1/TRBV3-2	CASSQAGGWTF
TRBJ2-3	14	TRBV11-2	CASSLGPVTDTQYF
TRBJ1-2	16	TRBV19	CASSIVTTGVIYGYTF
TRBJ1-1	13	TRBV3-1/TRBV3-2	CASSLRPSPEAFF
TRBJ2-5	13	TRBV7-8	CASMGGGQETQYF
TRBJ2-5	16	TRBV6-5	CASSYGVAGPSGTQYF
TRBJ1-2	13	TRBV28	CASSRGTNYGYTF
TRBJ1-3	17	TRBV7-9	CASSRGQTGSSGNTIYF
TRBJ2-7	16	TRBV5-1	CASSRRTSGSSYEQYF
TRBJ2-7	14	TRBV6-6	CASRTRQAPYEQYF
TRBJ1-4	16	TRBV5-6	CASSLATRGRGEKLFF
TRBJ2-7	15	TRBV11-2	CASSFPGQTTYEQYF
TRBJ2-7	13	TRBV27	CARYPGHHYEQYF